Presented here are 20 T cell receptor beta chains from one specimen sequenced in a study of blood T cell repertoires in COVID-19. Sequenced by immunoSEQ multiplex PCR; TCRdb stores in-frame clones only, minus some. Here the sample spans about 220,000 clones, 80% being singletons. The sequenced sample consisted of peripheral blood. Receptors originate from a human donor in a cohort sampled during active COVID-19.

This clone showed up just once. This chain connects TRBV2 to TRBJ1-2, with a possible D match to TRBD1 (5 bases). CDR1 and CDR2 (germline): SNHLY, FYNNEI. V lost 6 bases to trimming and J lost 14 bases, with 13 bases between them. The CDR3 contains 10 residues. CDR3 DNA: TGTGCCAGCAGACAGGTCCGGCAGACCTTC. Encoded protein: CASRQVRQTF.

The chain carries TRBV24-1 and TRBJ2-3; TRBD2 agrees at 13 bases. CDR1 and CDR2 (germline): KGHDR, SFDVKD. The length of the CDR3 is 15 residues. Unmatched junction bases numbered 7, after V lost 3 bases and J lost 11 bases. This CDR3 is CATSDPGTSGEGQYF. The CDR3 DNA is TGTGCCACCAGTGATCCCGGGACTAGCGGGGAGGGGCAGTATTTT.

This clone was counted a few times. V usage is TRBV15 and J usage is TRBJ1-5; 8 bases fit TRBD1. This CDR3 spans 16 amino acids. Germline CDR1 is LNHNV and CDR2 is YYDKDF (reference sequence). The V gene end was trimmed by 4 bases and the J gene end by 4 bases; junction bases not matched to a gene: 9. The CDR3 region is CATSKTGEGGNQPQHF. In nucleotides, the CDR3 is TGTGCCACCAGCAAGACAGGGGAGGGTGGGAATCAGCCCCAGCATTTT.

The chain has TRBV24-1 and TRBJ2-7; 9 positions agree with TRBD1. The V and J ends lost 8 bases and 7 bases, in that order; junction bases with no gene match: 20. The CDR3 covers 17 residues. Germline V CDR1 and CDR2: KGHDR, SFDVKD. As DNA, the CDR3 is TGTGCCACCATTGGTCCCGGGACAGGGACCTCAGGAGGGGAGCAGTACTTC. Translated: CATIGPGTGTSGGEQYF.

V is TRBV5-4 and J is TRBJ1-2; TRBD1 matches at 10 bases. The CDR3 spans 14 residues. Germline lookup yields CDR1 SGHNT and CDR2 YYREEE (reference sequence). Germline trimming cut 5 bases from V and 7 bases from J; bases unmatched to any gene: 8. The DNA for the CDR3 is TGTGCCAGCAGTTCCGACAGGGGGCTGGCTGGCTACACCTTC. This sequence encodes CASSSDRGLAGYTF.

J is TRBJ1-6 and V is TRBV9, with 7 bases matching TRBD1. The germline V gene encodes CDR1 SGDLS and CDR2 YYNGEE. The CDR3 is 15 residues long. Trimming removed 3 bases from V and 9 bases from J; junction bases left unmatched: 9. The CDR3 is CASSARQGRTSPLHF. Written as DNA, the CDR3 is TGTGCCAGCAGCGCCCGACAGGGTAGAACTTCACCCCTCCACTTT.

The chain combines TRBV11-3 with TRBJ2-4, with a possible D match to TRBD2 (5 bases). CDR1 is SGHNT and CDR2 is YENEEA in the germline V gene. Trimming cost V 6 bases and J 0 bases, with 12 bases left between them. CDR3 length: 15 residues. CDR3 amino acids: CASSLGVGAKNIQYF. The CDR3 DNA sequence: TGTGCCAGCAGTTTGGGAGTAGGAGCCAAAAACATTCAGTACTTC.

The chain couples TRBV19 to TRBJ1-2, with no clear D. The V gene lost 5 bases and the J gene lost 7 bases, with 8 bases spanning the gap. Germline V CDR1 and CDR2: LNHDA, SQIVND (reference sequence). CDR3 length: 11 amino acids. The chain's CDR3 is CASSLQLGYTF. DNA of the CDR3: TGTGCCAGTAGTCTACAGCTTGGCTACACCTTC.

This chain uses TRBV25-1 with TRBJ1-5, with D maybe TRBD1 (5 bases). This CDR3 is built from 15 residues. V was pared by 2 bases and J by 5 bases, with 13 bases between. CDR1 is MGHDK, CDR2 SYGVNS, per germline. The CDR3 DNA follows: TGTGCCAGCAGTGAAAATAAGGGGTCCTATCAGCCCCAGCATTTT. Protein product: CASSENKGSYQPQHF.

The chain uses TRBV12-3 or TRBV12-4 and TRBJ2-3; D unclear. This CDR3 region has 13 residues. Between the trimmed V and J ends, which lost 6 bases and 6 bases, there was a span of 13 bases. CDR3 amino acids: CASRPPRMDTQYF. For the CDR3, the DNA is TGTGCCAGCAGGCCCCCTAGGATGGATACGCAGTATTTT.

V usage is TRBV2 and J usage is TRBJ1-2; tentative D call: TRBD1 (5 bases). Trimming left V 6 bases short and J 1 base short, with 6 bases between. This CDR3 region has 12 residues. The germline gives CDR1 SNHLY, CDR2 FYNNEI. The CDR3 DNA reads TGTGCCAGCAGAGGGGTTAACTATGGCTACACCTTC. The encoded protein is CASRGVNYGYTF.

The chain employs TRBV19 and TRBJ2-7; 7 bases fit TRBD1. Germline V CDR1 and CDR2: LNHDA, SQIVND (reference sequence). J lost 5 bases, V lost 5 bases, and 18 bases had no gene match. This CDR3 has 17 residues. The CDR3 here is CASSPRQPTGPRDEQYF. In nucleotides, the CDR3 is TGTGCCAGTAGTCCAAGACAACCGACAGGGCCAAGGGACGAGCAGTACTTC.

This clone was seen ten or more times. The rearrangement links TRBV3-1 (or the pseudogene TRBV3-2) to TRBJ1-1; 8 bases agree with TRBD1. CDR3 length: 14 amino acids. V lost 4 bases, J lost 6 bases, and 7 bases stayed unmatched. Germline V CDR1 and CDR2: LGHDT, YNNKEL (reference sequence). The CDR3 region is CASSPTGGTAEAFF. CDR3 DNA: TGTGCCAGCAGCCCTACAGGGGGGACCGCTGAAGCTTTCTTT.

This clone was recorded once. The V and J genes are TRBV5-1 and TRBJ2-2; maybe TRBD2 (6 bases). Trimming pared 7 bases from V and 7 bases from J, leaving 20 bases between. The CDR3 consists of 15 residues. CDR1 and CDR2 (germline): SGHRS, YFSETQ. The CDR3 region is CASRGTAGSVGELFF. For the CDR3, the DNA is TGCGCCAGCCGTGGTACAGCGGGTAGTGTCGGGGAGCTGTTTTTT.

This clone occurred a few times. CDR3 sequence (DNA): TGTGCCAGCAGAACCTTAGGACAGGATCCTTCAACGAACTATGGCTACACCTTC. It codes for CASRTLGQDPSTNYGYTF. V gene TRBV28 combines with J gene TRBJ1-2; TRBD1 matches 7 bases. V dropped 6 bases and J dropped 2; count of bases not matched to a gene: 18. CDR3 length: 18 residues. Germline-derived CDR1 and CDR2 are MDHEN and SYDVKM.

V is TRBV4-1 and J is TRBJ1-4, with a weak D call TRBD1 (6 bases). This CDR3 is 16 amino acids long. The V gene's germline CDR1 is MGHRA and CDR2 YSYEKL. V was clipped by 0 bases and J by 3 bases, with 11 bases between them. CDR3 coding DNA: TGCGCCAGCAGCCAAGAACAGGGCTCTGCTAATGAAAAACTGTTTTTT. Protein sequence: CASSQEQGSANEKLFF.

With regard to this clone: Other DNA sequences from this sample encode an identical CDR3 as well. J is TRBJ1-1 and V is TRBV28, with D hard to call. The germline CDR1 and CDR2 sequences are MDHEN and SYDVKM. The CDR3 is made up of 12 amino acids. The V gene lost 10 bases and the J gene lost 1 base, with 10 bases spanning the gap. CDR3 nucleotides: TGTGCCACCCGCACCGGGAACACTGAAGCTTTCTTT. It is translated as CATRTGNTEAFF.

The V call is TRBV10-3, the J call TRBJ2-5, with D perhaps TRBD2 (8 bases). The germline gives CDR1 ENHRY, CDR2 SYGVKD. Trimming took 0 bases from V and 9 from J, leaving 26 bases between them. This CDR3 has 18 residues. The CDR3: CAISESTGTAGVTRAQYF. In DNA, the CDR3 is TGTGCCATCAGTGAGTCGACCGGGACAGCGGGAGTCACCAGGGCCCAGTACTTC.

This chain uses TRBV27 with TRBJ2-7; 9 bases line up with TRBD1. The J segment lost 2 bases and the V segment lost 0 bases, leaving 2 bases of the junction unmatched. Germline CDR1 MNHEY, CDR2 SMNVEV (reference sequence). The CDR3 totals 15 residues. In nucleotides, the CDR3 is TGTGCCAGCAGTTTATCGGGGACAGGGCCCTACGAGCAGTACTTC. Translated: CASSLSGTGPYEQYF.

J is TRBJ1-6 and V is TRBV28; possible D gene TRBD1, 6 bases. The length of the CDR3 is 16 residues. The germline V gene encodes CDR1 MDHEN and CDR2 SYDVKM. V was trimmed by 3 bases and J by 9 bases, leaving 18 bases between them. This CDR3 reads CASSFREGDVSSPLHF. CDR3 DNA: TGTGCCAGCAGTTTCCGGGAGGGGGATGTCAGTTCACCCCTCCACTTT.